A selection of T cell receptor beta chains follows, all from one sample in a study of OX40 agonist ivuxolimab in advanced cancers. The table came from immunoSEQ multiplex PCR; TCRdb's copy has only in-frame clones and leaves some out. The table lists 98,000 or so clones, approximately 80% of them singletons, with more than 1.1% in the top ten. The sequences come from CD4+ or CD8+ T cells sorted from blood, collected in a trial of the OX40 agonist ivuxolimab. Every receptor here comes from an adult with an advanced solid tumor such as melanoma, head and neck, liver or kidney cancer. The CDR3 runs from the conserved cysteine through the conserved F or W. The D gene is left open where the match is weak. Rows may omit the clone size; those that give it use once, few, many or a size class.

-	TRBV7-7	TRBJ2-2	TRBD1	CASSETGANTGELFF	TGTGCCAGCAGCGAGACAGGGGCCAACACCGGGGAGCTGTTTTTT
-	TRBV11-3	TRBJ2-3	-	CASSLYTDTQYF	TGTGCCAGCAGCTTATATACAGATACGCAGTATTTT
-	TRBV16	TRBJ2-3	-	CASSQGHGADTQYF	TGTGCCAGCAGCCAAGGCCATGGCGCAGATACGCAGTATTTT
-	TRBV7-9	TRBJ2-5	-	CASSPRAEPQETQYF	TGTGCCAGCAGCCCTAGGGCAGAACCACAAGAGACCCAGTACTTC
-	TRBV6-5	TRBJ1-1	-	CASSYWAAIGTEAFF	TGTGCCAGCAGTTACTGGGCAGCTATCGGCACTGAAGCTTTCTTT
-	TRBV6-5	TRBJ1-5	TRBD1	CASSGAGGQPQHF	TGTGCCAGCAGTGGGGCAGGGGGTCAGCCCCAGCATTTT
-	TRBV5-6	TRBJ2-7	-	CASSSQGGPDEQYF	TGTGCCAGCAGCTCACAGGGAGGGCCAGACGAGCAGTACTTC
few	TRBV9	TRBJ2-1	TRBD2	CASSAEVWGGSGEQFF	TGTGCCAGCAGCGCAGAGGTTTGGGGAGGGTCCGGTGAGCAGTTCTTC
-	TRBV7-3	TRBJ1-1	-	CASSSKGGMTEAFF	TGTGCCAGCAGTTCAAAGGGAGGAATGACTGAAGCTTTCTTT
-	TRBV14	TRBJ1-1	-	CASSQDRPVNTEAFF	TGTGCCAGCAGCCAAGATAGGCCGGTGAACACTGAAGCTTTCTTT
-	TRBV18	TRBJ1-2	TRBD1	CASSPIEGQGGTIYGYTF	TGTGCCAGCTCACCAATCGAAGGACAGGGGGGGACTATCTATGGCTACACCTTC
-	TRBV5-8	TRBJ2-5	TRBD1	CASSFGDRLSRETQYF	TGTGCCAGCAGCTTCGGGGACAGATTAAGTAGGGAGACCCAGTACTTC
-	TRBV7-2	TRBJ2-3	-	CASSNGYTDTQYF	TGTGCCAGCAGCAACGGTTACACAGATACGCAGTATTTT
-	TRBV5-4	TRBJ2-2	-	CAIPLPGAKAGELFF	TGTGCCATCCCCCTCCCCGGGGCGAAGGCCGGGGAGCTGTTTTTT
-	TRBV5-1	TRBJ2-5	-	CASSRTSLQETQYF	TGCGCCAGCAGTCGAACAAGTCTTCAAGAGACCCAGTACTTC
-	TRBV5-6	TRBJ1-3	-	CASSLGQTGNTIYF	TGTGCCAGCAGCTTGGGCCAGACGGGAAACACCATATATTTT
-	TRBV9	TRBJ2-1	TRBD2	CASSARTSGRDRNEQFF	TGTGCCAGCAGCGCAAGGACTAGCGGGAGGGATAGGAATGAGCAGTTCTTC
-	TRBV5-1	TRBJ2-7	TRBD2	CASSLLAGGRYEQYF	TGCGCCAGCAGCTTGTTAGCGGGAGGGCGATACGAGCAGTACTTC
-	TRBV5-6	TRBJ2-1	TRBD2	CASSTGLAGYSYNEQFF	TGTGCCAGCAGCACGGGACTAGCGGGGTACTCCTACAATGAGCAGTTCTTC
-	TRBV5-1	TRBJ2-1	-	CASSLYRKNEQFF	TGCGCCAGCAGCTTGTACCGTAAGAATGAGCAGTTCTTC
-	TRBV7-2	TRBJ2-1	-	CASSLGVVGNGRNEQFF	TGTGCCAGCAGCTTAGGGGTCGTAGGGAACGGGCGGAATGAGCAGTTCTTC
-	TRBV28	TRBJ2-3	-	CASSSGTLTDTQYF	TGTGCCAGCAGTTCGGGGACCCTCACAGATACGCAGTATTTT
few	TRBV27	TRBJ2-1	-	CASSTTGGRGFYNEQFF	TGTGCCAGCAGTACGACAGGCGGTCGCGGGTTCTACAATGAGCAGTTCTTC
-	TRBV6-4	TRBJ2-6	-	CAFLPGANVLTF	TGTGCCTTTCTGCCTGGGGCCAACGTCCTGACTTTC
-	TRBV21-1	TRBJ2-7	-	CASSRKLAGESYEQYF	TGTGCCAGCAGCCGAAAACTAGCGGGAGAATCCTACGAGCAGTACTTC
-	TRBV5-4	TRBJ2-5	TRBD2	CASSLAASGGETQYF	TGTGCCAGCAGCTTGGCCGCTAGCGGGGGTGAGACCCAGTACTTC
-	TRBV28	TRBJ1-2	-	CASSPGIGYTF	TGTGCCAGTTCGCCAGGCATTGGCTACACCTTC
-	TRBV4-2	TRBJ1-4	-	CASSQEGQKLFF	TGTGCCAGCAGCCAAGAAGGACAAAAACTGTTTTTT
-	TRBV7-2	TRBJ2-1	TRBD2	CASSLVAGVGGNEQFF	TGTGCCAGCAGCTTGGTAGCGGGAGTCGGTGGCAATGAGCAGTTCTTC
-	TRBV5-6	TRBJ2-3	-	CASSLYGTDTQYF	TGTGCCAGCAGCTTGTACGGCACAGATACGCAGTATTTT
-	TRBV15	TRBJ1-6	-	CATSRDTFARGSSPLHF	TGTGCCACCAGCAGAGATACTTTCGCGAGGGGGAGTTCACCCCTCCACTTT
-	TRBV29-1	TRBJ1-2	TRBD1	CSAEDRGRYNYGYTF	TGCAGCGCCGAAGACAGGGGACGGTATAACTATGGCTACACCTTC
once	TRBV4-3	TRBJ2-5	-	CASSQVWGSGETQYF	TGCGCCAGCAGCCAAGTATGGGGCAGCGGAGAGACCCAGTACTTC
-	TRBV21-1	TRBJ1-6	-	CASSKRKTRGSSPLHF	TGTGCCAGCAGCAAACGCAAAACCAGGGGTAGTTCACCCCTCCACTTT
-	TRBV4-1	TRBJ2-1	TRBD2	CASSARTSGANSYNEQFF	TGCGCCAGCAGCGCTCGGACTAGCGGGGCGAACTCCTACAATGAGCAGTTCTTC
-	TRBV25-1	TRBJ1-2	-	CASSDRYYGYTF	TGTGCCAGCAGTGATCGTTATTATGGCTACACCTTC
-	TRBV18	TRBJ2-7	-	CASSPNGAASYEQYF	TGTGCCAGCTCACCGAACGGAGCGGCCTCCTACGAGCAGTACTTC
-	TRBV28	TRBJ2-7	TRBD2	CASSLGREGLSYEQYF	TGTGCCAGCAGTTTAGGGCGGGAGGGTCTCTCCTACGAGCAGTACTTC
-	TRBV7-9	TRBJ1-1	TRBD1	CASSLGGGTGSEAFF	TGTGCCAGCAGCTTAGGTGGGGGGACAGGCTCTGAAGCTTTCTTT
-	TRBV6-1	TRBJ1-5	-	CASSTGPYSNQPQHF	TGTGCCAGTTCTACAGGTCCCTATAGCAATCAGCCCCAGCATTTT
-	TRBV19	TRBJ1-4	-	CASSSPQKATNEKLFF	TGTGCCAGTAGTAGTCCTCAGAAAGCAACTAATGAAAAACTGTTTTTT
-	TRBV11-1	TRBJ1-1	-	CASSYQARLTDTEAFF	TGTGCCAGCAGCTATCAGGCCCGGTTAACGGACACTGAAGCTTTCTTT
-	TRBV5-6	TRBJ2-1	-	CASSLFGLTYNEQFF	TGTGCCAGCAGCTTGTTCGGACTAACCTACAATGAGCAGTTCTTC
-	TRBV6-1	TRBJ2-7	-	CARPARDGYYEQYF	TGTGCCAGGCCTGCCCGGGACGGATACTACGAGCAGTACTTC
-	TRBV2	TRBJ2-7	TRBD2	CASIAGVGSYEQYF	TGTGCCAGCATTGCGGGAGTCGGCTCCTACGAGCAGTACTTC
-	TRBV28	TRBJ2-5	TRBD2	CASSYLNGGETQYF	TGTGCCAGCAGTTACCTTAACGGGGGGGAGACCCAGTACTTC
-	TRBV27	TRBJ2-2	-	CASSTSVGTGELFF	TGTGCCAGCAGTACCTCGGTGGGCACCGGGGAGCTGTTTTTT
-	TRBV5-4	TRBJ1-2	-	CASSLDRNYGYTF	TGTGCCAGCAGCTTGGACAGGAACTATGGCTACACCTTC
-	TRBV15	TRBJ1-6	-	CATSRDPGSPLHF	TGTGCCACCAGCAGAGATCCAGGATCACCCCTCCACTTT
-	TRBV6-5	TRBJ1-5	-	CASSYLGNQPQHF	TGTGCCAGCAGTTACCTGGGGAATCAGCCCCAGCATTTT
-	TRBV5-1	TRBJ2-3	TRBD2	CASSGTIPGLAGGIPDTQYF	TGCGCCAGCAGCGGAACAATACCGGGACTAGCGGGAGGGATCCCAGATACGCAGTATTTT
-	TRBV2	TRBJ2-7	-	CASRNERLVVEQYF	TGTGCCAGCAGAAATGAGCGGTTGGTGGTCGAGCAGTACTTC